Reported below is one T cell receptor beta chain. This receptor's antigen is unknown. No quality values exist for individual bases; no much larger clone is one base distant. From the cysteine up to the phenylalanine, the CDR3 has a length of 14 residues. The CDR3 DNA has 42 bases and is translated from base 1. V gives up 0 bases and J gives up 5 bases, and the segment between their germline ends measures 10 bases. Based on the germline V gene, the CDR1 and CDR2 sequences are SGHVS and FNYEAQ. The sample is drawn from a study of T cells after yellow fever vaccination (dated by TCRdb to the late 2010s). As for the study more broadly: The SMART-Seq v4 Ultra Low Input RNA kit was used to prepare libraries from fractions with low cell numbers. To follow T-cell clones before and after primary and booster YFV17D yellow fever vaccination, bulk TCR alpha and beta repertoires were sequenced over time. Two healthy male donors, one aged 18 to 30 and one aged 30 to 40 years, made up the cohort. Blood was drawn at multiple timepoints before and after primary and secondary immunization, with bulk PBMC replicates and cell subsets isolated. Paper-wide results and their limitations: Compared with the primary T-cell response, the secondary T-cell response was weaker but faster, peaking on day 5 rather than day 15. Computational filtering was required because FACS-sorted repertoires could contain abundant contaminating clonotypes from the bulk population. After the booster, most of the clones that had expanded following primary vaccination were detected again (roughly 97% of CD4 and around 88% of CD8), which suggests that memory was broadly maintained. Because only a couple of donors were included in the study, the extent to which the findings can be generalized is limited. A small fraction of clonotypes showed up in both the CD4 and CD8 compartments, probably as a result of convergent recombination.

Reading the label with the study, this specimen's treatment or condition is: live attenuated yellow fever vaccine strain. At each blood-draw timepoint, two biological replicates of bulk PBMCs were obtained. PBMCs were isolated from peripheral blood using a standard Ficoll-Paque protocol. TriZol was used to extract RNA from bulk PBMCs, CD4 and CD8 fractions, and dextramer-positive and dextramer-negative fractions. TCR cDNA was synthesized by 5'RACE template switching, through which a universal primer site and unique molecular identifiers were introduced. cDNA synthesis was primed from both the TCR alpha and TCR beta constant segments. Library amplification used two PCR steps, and the second PCR step added sample barcodes and sequencing adapters. Libraries were sequenced on Illumina HiSeq 2500 (2x100 bp) or NovaSeq (2x150 bp). The study's processing was this. Demultiplexing of reads and collapsing into UMI consensus sequences were performed with MIGEC, and V(D)J alignment was carried out with MiXCR. Clonotypes responding to the vaccine were identified with edgeR on replicate PBMC samples, with the criteria of FDR below 0.01 and a log2 fold change above 5 up to day 15. CD4 or CD8 identity was assigned to each bulk clonotype according to whether the clonotype was present at higher abundance in the sequenced CD4 repertoire or the sequenced CD8 repertoire. The public sequencing data were trimmed at Q25 with fastp and processed into clonotypes with MiXCR by TCRdb, which kept only in-frame beta chains. All rows with the same CDR3 protein become a single entry with the most common DNA and genes. TCRdb, not the original authors, processed these V and J calls. In all, the sample holds hundreds of thousands of distinct CDR3 sequences, and 17% of those were seen once. The ten largest make up 15% to 20% of the sample.

This TCR came from a man younger than 35 who received the YFV17D yellow fever vaccine. The sequencing used PBMCs, collected 5 days after the first yellow fever vaccination. Recombination linked TRBV7-6 to TRBJ2-5; matching of 7 bases hints at TRBD2 as the D gene. The DNA is as follows: TGTGCCAGCAGCTTAGCGGCGGGGGCGGAGACCCAGTACTTC. Its amino acids are CASSLAAGAETQYF.